Below are 27 T cell receptor beta chains sequenced from a single sample in a study of blood T cell repertoires in COVID-19. TCRdb's table, derived via immunoSEQ multiplex PCR, lists solely in-frame clones and lacks some. The sample lists roughly 150,000 clones; roughly 81% were seen once. Sequencing used peripheral blood. These receptors all stem from a woman aged 55-70 years with COVID-19, enrolled during active disease.

V usage is TRBV19 and J usage is TRBJ1-1, with D possibly matching TRBD1 (5 bases). The CDR3 runs 14 residues. Between the trimmed V and J ends, which lost 3 bases and 1 base, there was a span of 9 bases. Per germline, CDR1 LNHDA and CDR2 SQIVND (reference sequence). The CDR3 loop is CASSMDTSNTEAFF. The CDR3 DNA reads as TGTGCCAGTAGTATGGACACCTCGAACACTGAAGCTTTCTTT.

This chain links TRBV2 with TRBJ2-7, with a possible D match to TRBD1 (5 bases). Trimming removed 8 bases from V and 4 bases from J, with 18 bases in between. CDR1 is SNHLY and CDR2 is FYNNEI in the germline V gene. CDR3 size: 14 residues. The CDR3 is CASEPPGSGYEQYV. The CDR3 nucleotides read TGTGCCAGCGAACCCCCAGGGTCCGGATACGAGCAGTACGTC.

The J gene is TRBJ1-1, the V gene TRBV7-9, with D maybe TRBD1 (5 bases). The germline CDR1 and CDR2 sequences are SEHNR and FQNEAQ (reference sequence). The CDR3 consists of 15 residues. The V end was cut by 1 base, the J end by 0 bases, with 9 bases between. CDR3 amino acids: CASSLGGGLNTEAFF. CDR3 DNA sequence: TGTGCCAGCAGCTTAGGTGGGGGGTTGAACACTGAAGCTTTCTTT.

The V call is TRBV2, the J call TRBJ1-5; D is possibly TRBD1 (6 bases). The CDR3 consists of 14 residues. Germline-derived CDR1 and CDR2 are SNHLY and FYNNEI. The germline V and J ends were trimmed by 5 bases and 7 bases, with 15 bases remaining between them. The CDR3 sequence: CASSPQGWGQPQHF. CDR3 sequence (DNA): TGTGCCAGCAGTCCACAGGGCTGGGGACAGCCCCAGCATTTT.

This chain links TRBV19 with TRBJ1-3; D is uncertain. Trimming shortened V by 10 bases and J by 2 bases, and 15 bases separated the two germline ends. This CDR3 contains 14 residues. Germline V gives CDR1 LNHDA, CDR2 SQIVND (reference sequence). CDR3 amino acids: CATLSGYPGNTIYF. The DNA of the CDR3 is TGTGCCACATTATCCGGGTACCCTGGAAACACCATATATTTT.

This clone occurred a few times. This chain links TRBV9 with TRBJ2-1; 7 bases agree with TRBD2. This CDR3 has 14 residues. CDR1 and CDR2 (germline): SGDLS, YYNGEE. The junction had 5 bases not matched to a gene; V was cut back by 4 bases and J by 4 bases. The CDR3 bases are TGTGCCAGCAGCAACCAGCGGGGATACAATGAGCAGTTCTTC. Amino acids: CASSNQRGYNEQFF.

As to this clone: Other DNA sequences in the sample encode the same CDR3. The CDR3 DNA is TGTGCCATCAGAGGGACAGCGAACACTGAAGCTTTCTTT. This encodes CAIRGTANTEAFF. This chain links TRBV10-3 with TRBJ1-1, with 7 bases fitting TRBD1. Germline V gives CDR1 ENHRY, CDR2 SYGVKD. The trim removed 6 bases at V and 1 base at J, leaving 2 bases unmatched. This CDR3 region has 13 residues.

This chain joins TRBV10-1 and TRBJ2-1; 9 bases match TRBD1. The CDR3 totals 15 residues. V was pared by 2 bases and J by 5 bases, with 4 bases of the junction left unmatched. Germline V CDR1 and CDR2: WNHNN, SYGVQD (reference sequence). CDR3 sequence (DNA): TGCGCCAGCAGTGAGACACAGGGGGCTGACAATGAGCAGTTCTTC. It is translated as CASSETQGADNEQFF.

On this clone itself: The identical CDR3 is also encoded by other nucleotide sequences in the sample. The V gene is TRBV12-3 or TRBV12-4, the J gene TRBJ1-1; D not certain. The CDR3 length is 13 residues. Trimming shortened V by 2 bases and J by 1 base, and 5 bases separated the two germline ends. The CDR3 DNA reads TGTGCCAGCAGTTTAAGACAGAACACTGAAGCTTTCTTT. The encoded protein is CASSLRQNTEAFF.

V usage is TRBV19 and J usage is TRBJ2-5; D unresolved. Germline V gene sequence: CDR1 LNHDA, CDR2 SQIVND (reference sequence). The CDR3 length is 14 residues. Between the trimmed V and J ends, which lost 1 base and 5 bases, there was a span of 11 bases. The CDR3 sequence: CASSIAWSRETQYF. The DNA for the CDR3 is TGTGCCAGTAGTATAGCTTGGAGCCGGGAGACCCAGTACTTC.

The V gene is TRBV6-5, the J gene TRBJ2-7; TRBD2 matches at 7 bases. Unmatched junction bases numbered 11, after V lost 6 bases and J lost 3 bases. CDR1 is MNHEY and CDR2 is SVGAGI in the germline V gene. CDR3 size: 15 residues. The CDR3 DNA reads as TGTGCCAGCAGGAGGGAGTGGGAGGGGAACTACGAGCAGTACTTC. Its protein product is CASRREWEGNYEQYF.

The chain has TRBV9 and TRBJ1-1; maybe TRBD1 (5 bases). V was clipped by 0 bases and J by 2 bases, with 11 bases between them. This CDR3 is built from 15 residues. Germline V gene sequence: CDR1 SGDLS, CDR2 YYNGEE. CDR3 in DNA: TGTGCCAGCAGCGTAGGGGGCAGCAGAAACACTGAAGCTTTCTTT. It specifies CASSVGGSRNTEAFF. Looking up the rest from reference TRBV9 and TRBJ1-1 gives the full variable domain: DSGVTQTPKHLITATGQRVTLRCSPRSGDLSVYWYQQSLDQGLQFLIQYYNGEERAKGNILERFSAQQFPDLHSELNLSSLELGDSALYFCASSVGGSRNTEAFFGQGTRLTVV.

This chain links TRBV6-1 with TRBJ2-1; 7 bases agree with TRBD2. With 1 base clipped from V and 1 base from J, the junction kept 1 base outside the gene matches. The germline V gene encodes CDR1 MNHNS and CDR2 SASEGT. This CDR3 is built from 15 residues. The CDR3 is CASSEGGGSYNEQFF. CDR3 coding DNA: TGTGCCAGCAGTGAAGGGGGAGGGTCCTACAATGAGCAGTTCTTC.

V and J are TRBV9 and TRBJ2-1, with TRBD2 matching over 10 bases. This CDR3 contains 18 residues. Germline assignment: CDR1 SGDLS and CDR2 YYNGEE. Germline trimming cut 2 bases from V and 1 base from J; bases unmatched to any gene: 9. The chain's CDR3 is CASSVGSGGARSYNEQFF. As DNA, the CDR3 is TGTGCCAGCAGCGTGGGGAGCGGGGGGGCCAGATCCTACAATGAGCAGTTCTTC.

This clone was counted a few times. The rearrangement joins TRBV5-1 to TRBJ2-1; TRBD1 matches at 9 bases. V was pared by 4 bases and J by 6 bases, with 8 bases of the junction left unmatched. Germline CDR1 and CDR2: SGHRS and YFSETQ. The CDR3 extends over 15 amino acids. This CDR3 reads CASSNLGTGFNEQFF. The CDR3 bases are TGCGCCAGCAGCAATCTCGGGACAGGGTTCAATGAGCAGTTCTTC.

The chain carries TRBV7-3 and TRBJ2-1, with 8 bases aligning to TRBD1. The CDR3 loop spans 13 amino acids. Per germline, CDR1 SGHTA and CDR2 FQGTGA. With V trimmed by 4 bases and J by 8 bases, 4 bases remained unmatched. In nucleotides, the CDR3 is TGTGCCAGCAGCTCACTACAGGGGGATGAGCAGTTCTTC. This codes for CASSSLQGDEQFF.

The gene calls are TRBV3-1 (or the pseudogene TRBV3-2) and TRBJ2-7; a weak D match, TRBD2 (6 bases). The CDR3 is 12 residues long. V lost 3 bases and J 6 bases, leaving 9 bases between the germline ends. Per germline, CDR1 LGHDT and CDR2 YNNKEL (reference sequence). The chain's CDR3 is CASSQGGVEQYF. The CDR3 DNA is TGTGCCAGCAGCCAGGGGGGAGTCGAGCAGTACTTC.

The V gene is TRBV18, the J gene TRBJ1-1, with D perhaps TRBD1 (6 bases). Deletions cut 3 bases from V and 5 bases from J, with 16 bases between. There are 15 residues in the CDR3. Germline V lookup: CDR1 KGHSH, CDR2 LQKENI. CDR3 loop: CASSPFSTGKTEAFF. CDR3 sequence (DNA): TGTGCCAGCTCACCTTTCAGTACAGGGAAAACTGAAGCTTTCTTT.

The CDR3 DNA reads TGTGCCAGCAGCCTCGACAGCACTTCCTACAATGAGCAGTTCTTC. It translates to CASSLDSTSYNEQFF. The gene calls are TRBV11-3 and TRBJ2-1; a possible D gene is TRBD1 (5 bases). The CDR3 runs 15 residues. V was cut by 5 bases and J by 1 base, with 12 bases left in between. The V gene's germline CDR1 is SGHNT and CDR2 YENEEA.

V and J are TRBV7-9 and TRBJ1-2, with D unresolved. The CDR3 totals 16 residues. Germline assignment: CDR1 SEHNR and CDR2 FQNEAQ (reference sequence). The V gene lost 3 bases and the J gene lost 10 bases, with 24 bases spanning the gap. CDR3 loop: CASSFPTVREESAYTF. The DNA for the CDR3 is TGTGCCAGCAGCTTCCCTACCGTGAGGGAGGAGAGTGCCTACACCTTC.

The sample holds one count of this clone. Here the CDR3 DNA reads TGCGCCAGCAGGTCGACAGGGGGGGCTAGCAATCAGCCCCAGCATTTT. Amino acid sequence: CASRSTGGASNQPQHF. The rearrangement joins TRBV10-2 to TRBJ1-5; 9 bases agree with TRBD1. The CDR3 spans 16 residues. CDR1 and CDR2 from the germline V gene are WSHSY and SAAADI. The V gene end was trimmed by 6 bases and the J gene end by 0 bases; junction bases not matched to a gene: 6.

This clone was detected ten times or more. The CDR3 sequence: CASSLALNRDGYTF. The CDR3 DNA reads as TGTGCCAGCAGCTTAGCCCTTAACAGGGATGGCTACACCTTC. The chain uses TRBV11-2 and TRBJ1-2, with a tentative D call TRBD1 (6 bases). Germline V gene sequence: CDR1 SGHAT, CDR2 FQNNGV. The CDR3 contains 14 residues. V lost 1 base, J lost 6 bases, and 12 bases lay in between.

The count of this clone is one. The chain is built from TRBV5-8 and TRBJ1-5; TRBD1 matches at 11 bases. The CDR3 loop spans 16 amino acids. Germline V gene sequence: CDR1 SGHTS, CDR2 YDEGEE. The trim removed 2 bases at V and 2 bases at J, leaving 3 bases unmatched. This CDR3 is CASSLKGQGGNQPQHF. DNA for the CDR3: TGTGCCAGCAGCTTAAAGGGACAGGGGGGCAATCAGCCCCAGCATTTT.

The rearrangement joins TRBV15 to TRBJ2-1; no reliable D call. The CDR3 covers 15 residues. V was pared by 0 bases and J by 4 bases, with 10 bases between. The germline V gene has CDR1 LNHNV and CDR2 YYDKDF (reference sequence). The CDR3 coding sequence is TGTGCCACCAGCAGAGATCGGCTAGTGTACAATGAGCAGTTCTTC. This encodes CATSRDRLVYNEQFF.

Written as DNA, the CDR3 is TGTGCCAGCAGTGGGGGACAGGGGCGCACCCTATACGAGCAGTACTTC. This encodes CASSGGQGRTLYEQYF. The chain employs TRBV2 and TRBJ2-7, with 10 bases fitting TRBD1. CDR3 length: 16 amino acids. V gave up 4 bases and J gave up 4 bases; unmatched junction bases: 10. CDR1 and CDR2 from the germline V gene are SNHLY and FYNNEI.

V usage is TRBV5-4 and J usage is TRBJ1-2, with D unclear. Between the trimmed V and J ends, which lost 2 bases and 4 bases, there was a span of 9 bases. The CDR3 contains 13 residues. CDR1 and CDR2 from the germline V gene are SGHNT and YYREEE (reference sequence). CDR3 coding DNA: TGTGCCAGCAGCTTTGGAGTATTCTATGGCTACACCTTC. Translated, it gives CASSFGVFYGYTF.

The rearrangement uses TRBV7-9 and TRBJ2-7; 8 nucleotides line up with TRBD2. Germline CDR1 and CDR2: SEHNR and FQNEAQ (reference sequence). The CDR3 length is 15 residues. The V gene end was trimmed by 1 base and the J gene end by 3 bases; junction bases not matched to a gene: 5. CDR3 sequence reads: CASSLGLAGLYEQYF. The CDR3 DNA reads TGTGCCAGCAGCTTAGGGCTAGCGGGCCTCTACGAGCAGTACTTC.